This T cell receptor (beta chain) stems from a study of early T cells in non-severe SARS-CoV-2 infection. Across the study: Chains from this unsorted whole-blood bulk RNA could not be paired.

Study-wide results and limits: The VDJdb matching leaned toward anti-spike CD8 responses and overlooked private and CD4 specificities.

V gave up 1 base and J gave up 8 bases, with 9 bases separating them. CDR3 length: 13 residues. Germline-derived CDR1 and CDR2 are SGHVS and FQNEAQ. Researchers attached unique molecular identifiers to individual cDNA molecules. One entry per CDR3 protein, called by TCRdb with MiXCR from the 5' RACE reads. The table shows some 60,000 distinct CDR3 sequences, with 10% occurring only once. This clonotype showed up many times. Antigen: not known. This receptor was taken from an adult who was a healthcare worker with PCR-confirmed SARS-CoV-2 infection or an uninfected control (not recorded which). Material for sequencing was whole blood. The chain combines TRBV7-8 with TRBJ2-1; D is possibly TRBD1 (5 bases). The CDR3 coding sequence is TGTGCCAGCAGCTTAGATTTCAGGGATGAGCAGTTCTTC. Encoded protein: CASSLDFRDEQFF.